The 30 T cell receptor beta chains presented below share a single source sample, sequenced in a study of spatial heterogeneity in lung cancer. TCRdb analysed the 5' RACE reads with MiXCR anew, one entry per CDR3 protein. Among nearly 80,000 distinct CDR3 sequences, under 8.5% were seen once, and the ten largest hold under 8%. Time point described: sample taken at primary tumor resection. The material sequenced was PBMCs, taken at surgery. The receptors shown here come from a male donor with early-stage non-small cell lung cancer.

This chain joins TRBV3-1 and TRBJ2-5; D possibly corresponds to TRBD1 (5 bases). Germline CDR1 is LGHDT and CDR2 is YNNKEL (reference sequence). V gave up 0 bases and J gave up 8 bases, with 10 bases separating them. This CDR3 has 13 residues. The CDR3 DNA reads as TGTGCCAGCAGCCAAGACCGGCAGGGTACCCAGTACTTC. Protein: CASSQDRQGTQYF.

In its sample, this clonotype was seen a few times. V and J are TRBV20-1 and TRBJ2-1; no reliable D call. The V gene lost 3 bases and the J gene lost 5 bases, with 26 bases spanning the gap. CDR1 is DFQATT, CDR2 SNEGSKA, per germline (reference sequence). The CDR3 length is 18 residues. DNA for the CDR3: TGCAGTGCTAGTTACTTAGTCCGGTCCAACCTCGTGGACAATGAGCAGTTCTTC. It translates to CSASYLVRSNLVDNEQFF.

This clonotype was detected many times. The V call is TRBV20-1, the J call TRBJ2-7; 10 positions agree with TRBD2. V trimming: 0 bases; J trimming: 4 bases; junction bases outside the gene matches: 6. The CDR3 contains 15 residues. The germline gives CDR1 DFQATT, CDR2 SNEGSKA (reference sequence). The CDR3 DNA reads TGCAGTGCTAGAGATAGGACTAGCGGATCATACGAGCAGTACTTC. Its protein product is CSARDRTSGSYEQYF.

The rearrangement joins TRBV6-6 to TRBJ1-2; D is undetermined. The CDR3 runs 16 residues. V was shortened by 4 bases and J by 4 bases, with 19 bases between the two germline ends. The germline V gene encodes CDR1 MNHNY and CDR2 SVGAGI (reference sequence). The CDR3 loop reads CASSSSDSTAGYGYTF. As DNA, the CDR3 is TGTGCCAGCAGTTCCTCCGACTCAACGGCGGGCTATGGCTACACCTTC.

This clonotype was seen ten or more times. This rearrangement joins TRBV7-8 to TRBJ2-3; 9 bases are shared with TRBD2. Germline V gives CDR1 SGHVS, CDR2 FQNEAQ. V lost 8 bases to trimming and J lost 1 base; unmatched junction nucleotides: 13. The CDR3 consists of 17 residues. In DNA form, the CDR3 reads TGTGCCAGCCCTGATAATACCCGGACTAGCGGCACAGATACGCAGTATTTT. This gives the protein CASPDNTRTSGTDTQYF.

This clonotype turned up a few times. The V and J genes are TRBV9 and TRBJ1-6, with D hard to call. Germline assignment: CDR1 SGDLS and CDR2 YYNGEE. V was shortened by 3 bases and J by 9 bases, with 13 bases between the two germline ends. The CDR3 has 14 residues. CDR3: CASSGRQVSSPLHF. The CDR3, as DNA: TGTGCCAGCAGCGGCCGTCAGGTGTCTTCACCCCTCCACTTT.

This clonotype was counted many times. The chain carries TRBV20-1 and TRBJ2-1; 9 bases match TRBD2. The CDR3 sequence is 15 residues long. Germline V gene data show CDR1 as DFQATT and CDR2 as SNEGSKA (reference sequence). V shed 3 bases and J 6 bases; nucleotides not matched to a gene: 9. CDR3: CSASRLGLASNEQFF. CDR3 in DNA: TGCAGTGCTAGCCGGCTTGGACTAGCGAGCAATGAGCAGTTCTTC.

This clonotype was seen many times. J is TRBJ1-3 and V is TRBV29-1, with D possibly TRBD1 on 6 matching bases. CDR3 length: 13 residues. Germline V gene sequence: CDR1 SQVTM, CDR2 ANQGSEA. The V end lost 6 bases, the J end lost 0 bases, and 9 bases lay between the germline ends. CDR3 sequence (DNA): TGCAGCGTCGGACAGAGCTCTGGAAACACCATATATTTT. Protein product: CSVGQSSGNTIYF. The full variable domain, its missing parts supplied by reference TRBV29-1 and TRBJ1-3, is SAVISQKPSRDICQRGTSLTIQCQVDSQVTMMFWYRQQPGQSLTLIATANQGSEATYESGFVIDKFPISRPNLTFSTLTVSNMSPEDSSIYLCSVGQSSGNTIYFGEGSWLTVV.

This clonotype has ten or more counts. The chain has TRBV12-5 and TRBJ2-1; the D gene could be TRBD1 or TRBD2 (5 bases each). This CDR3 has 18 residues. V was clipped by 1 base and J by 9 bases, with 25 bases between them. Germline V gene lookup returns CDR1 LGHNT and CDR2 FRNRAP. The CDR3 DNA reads TGTGCTAGTGGTTTGGGGATAGCGTTAGGACAAGTTTCGGGTGAGCAGTTCTTC. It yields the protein CASGLGIALGQVSGEQFF.

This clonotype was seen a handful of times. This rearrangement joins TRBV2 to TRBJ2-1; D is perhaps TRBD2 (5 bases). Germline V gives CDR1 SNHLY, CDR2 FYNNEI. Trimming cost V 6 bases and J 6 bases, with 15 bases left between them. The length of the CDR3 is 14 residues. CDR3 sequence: CASRIGLLLNEQFF. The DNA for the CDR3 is TGTGCCAGCAGGATCGGACTCCTCCTCAATGAGCAGTTCTTC.

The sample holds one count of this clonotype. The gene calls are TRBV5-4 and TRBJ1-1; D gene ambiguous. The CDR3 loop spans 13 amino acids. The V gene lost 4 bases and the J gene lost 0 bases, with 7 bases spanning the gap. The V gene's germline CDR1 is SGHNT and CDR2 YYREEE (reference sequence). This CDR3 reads CASSPSLNTEAFF. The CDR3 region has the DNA TGTGCCAGCAGCCCTTCCTTGAACACTGAAGCTTTCTTT.

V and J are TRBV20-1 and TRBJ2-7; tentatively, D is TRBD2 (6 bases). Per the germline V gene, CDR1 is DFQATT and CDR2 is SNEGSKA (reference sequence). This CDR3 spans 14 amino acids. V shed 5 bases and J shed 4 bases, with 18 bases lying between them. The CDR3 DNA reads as TGCAGTGCTTGCGGGGACGCGCCGGGGTACGAGCAGTACTTC. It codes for CSACGDAPGYEQYF.

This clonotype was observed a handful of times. Here the CDR3 reads CASSLQQTGVYEQYF. As DNA, the CDR3 is TGTGCCAGCAGCTTACAACAGACAGGGGTGTACGAGCAGTACTTC. The chain has TRBV11-2 and TRBJ2-7; the match to TRBD1 covers 8 bases. V lost 2 bases and J lost 4; bases outside the gene matches: 7. The CDR3 spans 15 residues. The germline V gene encodes CDR1 SGHAT and CDR2 FQNNGV. Drawing the rest from reference TRBV11-2 and TRBJ2-7, the complete variable domain is EAGVAQSPRYKIIEKRQSVAFWCNPISGHATLYWYQQILGQGPKLLIQFQNNGVVDDSQLPKDRFSAERLKGVDSTLKIQPAKLEDSAVYLCASSLQQTGVYEQYFGPGTRLTVT.

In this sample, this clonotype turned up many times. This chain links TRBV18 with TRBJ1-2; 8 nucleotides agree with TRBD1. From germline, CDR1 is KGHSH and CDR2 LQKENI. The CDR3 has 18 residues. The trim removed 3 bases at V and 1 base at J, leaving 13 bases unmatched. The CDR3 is CASSPLAGGDRVNYGYTF. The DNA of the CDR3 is TGTGCCAGCTCACCCCTCGCAGGGGGCGATCGGGTTAACTATGGCTACACCTTC.

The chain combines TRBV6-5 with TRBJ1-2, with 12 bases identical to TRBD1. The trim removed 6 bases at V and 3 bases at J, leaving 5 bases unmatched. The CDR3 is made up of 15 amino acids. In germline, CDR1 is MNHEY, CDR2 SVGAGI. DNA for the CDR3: TGTGCCAGCAGGGGGGACAGGGGGCAGGACTATGGCTACACCTTC. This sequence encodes CASRGDRGQDYGYTF.

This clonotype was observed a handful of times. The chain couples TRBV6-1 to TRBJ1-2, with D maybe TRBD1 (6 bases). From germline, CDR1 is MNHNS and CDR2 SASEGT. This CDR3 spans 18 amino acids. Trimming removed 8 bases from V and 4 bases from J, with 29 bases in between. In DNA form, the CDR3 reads TGTGCCAGCTCCCCCCCCGCCGGTCGGGGGGCGAACCTCTATGGCTACACCTTC. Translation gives CASSPPAGRGANLYGYTF.

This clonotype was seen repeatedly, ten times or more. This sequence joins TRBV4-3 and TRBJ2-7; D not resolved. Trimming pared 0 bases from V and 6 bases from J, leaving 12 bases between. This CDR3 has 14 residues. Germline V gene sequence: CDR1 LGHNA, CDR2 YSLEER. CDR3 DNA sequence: TGCGCCAGCAGCCAAGAAGGCGAACTGGCCGAGCAGTACTTC. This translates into CASSQEGELAEQYF.

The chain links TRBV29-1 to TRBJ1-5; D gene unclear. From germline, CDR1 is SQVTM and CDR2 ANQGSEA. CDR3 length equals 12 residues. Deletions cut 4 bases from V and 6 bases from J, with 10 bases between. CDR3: CSVGGSGQPQHF. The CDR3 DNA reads TGCAGCGTTGGAGGGAGCGGTCAGCCCCAGCATTTT.

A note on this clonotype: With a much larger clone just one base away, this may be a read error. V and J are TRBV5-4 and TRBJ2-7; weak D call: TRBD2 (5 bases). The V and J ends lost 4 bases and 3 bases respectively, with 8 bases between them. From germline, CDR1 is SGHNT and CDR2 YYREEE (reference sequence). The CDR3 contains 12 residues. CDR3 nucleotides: TGTGCCAGCAGCATACGGGGCTACGAGCAGTACTTC. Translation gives CASSIRGYEQYF.

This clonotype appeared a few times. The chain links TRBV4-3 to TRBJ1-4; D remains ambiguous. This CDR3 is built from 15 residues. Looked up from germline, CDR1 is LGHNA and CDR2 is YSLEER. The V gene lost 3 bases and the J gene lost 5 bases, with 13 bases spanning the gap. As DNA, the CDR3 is TGCGCCAGCAGCCACAGGATAAGTGGGAATGAAAAACTGTTTTTT. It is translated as CASSHRISGNEKLFF.

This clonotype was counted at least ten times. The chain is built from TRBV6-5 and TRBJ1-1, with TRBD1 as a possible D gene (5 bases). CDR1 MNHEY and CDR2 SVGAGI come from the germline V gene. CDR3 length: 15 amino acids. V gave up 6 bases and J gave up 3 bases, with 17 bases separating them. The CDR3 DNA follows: TGTGCCAGCAGCAAAAATACAGGACCGTACACTGAAGCTTTCTTT. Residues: CASSKNTGPYTEAFF.

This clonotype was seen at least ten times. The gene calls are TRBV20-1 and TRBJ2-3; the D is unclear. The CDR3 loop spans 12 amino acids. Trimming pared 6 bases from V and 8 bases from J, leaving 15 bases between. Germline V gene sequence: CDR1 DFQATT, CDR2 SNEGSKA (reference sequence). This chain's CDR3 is CSAAPPPGTQYF. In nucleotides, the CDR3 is TGCAGTGCAGCCCCTCCTCCGGGTACGCAGTATTTT.

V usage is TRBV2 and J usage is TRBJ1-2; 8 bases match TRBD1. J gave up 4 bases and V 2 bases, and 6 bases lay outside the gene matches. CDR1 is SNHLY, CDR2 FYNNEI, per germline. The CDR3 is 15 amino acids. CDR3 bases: TGTGCCAGCAGTGAACGGACAGGGAATTCCTATGGCTACACCTTC. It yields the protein CASSERTGNSYGYTF.

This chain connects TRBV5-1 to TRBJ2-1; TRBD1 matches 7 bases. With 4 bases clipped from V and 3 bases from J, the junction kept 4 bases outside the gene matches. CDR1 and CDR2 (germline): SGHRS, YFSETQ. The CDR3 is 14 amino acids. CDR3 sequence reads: CASSARDSYNEQFF. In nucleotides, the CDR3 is TGCGCCAGCAGCGCCCGGGACAGCTACAATGAGCAGTTCTTC.

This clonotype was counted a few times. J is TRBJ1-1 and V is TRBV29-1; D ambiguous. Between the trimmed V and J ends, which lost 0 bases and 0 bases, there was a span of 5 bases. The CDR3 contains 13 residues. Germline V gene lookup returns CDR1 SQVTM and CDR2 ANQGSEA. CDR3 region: CSVEELVNTEAFF. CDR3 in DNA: TGCAGCGTTGAAGAGTTAGTGAACACTGAAGCTTTCTTT.

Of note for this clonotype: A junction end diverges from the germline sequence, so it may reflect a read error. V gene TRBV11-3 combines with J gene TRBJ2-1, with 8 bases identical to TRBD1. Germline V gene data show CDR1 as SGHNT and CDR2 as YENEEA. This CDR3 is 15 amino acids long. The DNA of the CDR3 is TGTACCAGCAGCTTAGGACAGGGCTCCTACAATGAGCAGTTCTTC. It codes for CTSSLGQGSYNEQFF.

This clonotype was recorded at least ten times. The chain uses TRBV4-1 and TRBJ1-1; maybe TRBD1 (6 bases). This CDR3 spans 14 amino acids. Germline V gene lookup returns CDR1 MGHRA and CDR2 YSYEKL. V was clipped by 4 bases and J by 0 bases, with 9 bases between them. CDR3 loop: CASSPGQVNTEAFF. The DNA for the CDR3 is TGCGCCAGCAGCCCGGGACAAGTGAACACTGAAGCTTTCTTT.

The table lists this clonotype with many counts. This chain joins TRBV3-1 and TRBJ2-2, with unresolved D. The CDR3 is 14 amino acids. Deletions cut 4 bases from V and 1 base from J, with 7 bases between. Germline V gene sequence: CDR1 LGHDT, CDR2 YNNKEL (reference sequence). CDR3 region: CASSLAMNTGELFF. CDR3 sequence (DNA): TGTGCCAGCAGCCTTGCTATGAACACCGGGGAGCTGTTTTTT.

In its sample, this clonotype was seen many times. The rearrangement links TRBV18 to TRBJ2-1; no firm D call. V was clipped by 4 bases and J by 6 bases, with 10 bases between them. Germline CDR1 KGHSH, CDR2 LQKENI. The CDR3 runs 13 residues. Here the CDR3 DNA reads TGTGCCAGCTCACGCGAGAACATCAATGAGCAGTTCTTC. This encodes CASSRENINEQFF.

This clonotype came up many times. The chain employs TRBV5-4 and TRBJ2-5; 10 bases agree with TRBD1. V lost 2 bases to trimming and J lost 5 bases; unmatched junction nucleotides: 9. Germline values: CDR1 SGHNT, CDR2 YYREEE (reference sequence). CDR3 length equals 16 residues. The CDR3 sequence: CASSFPGTGEKETQYF. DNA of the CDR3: TGTGCCAGCAGCTTTCCCGGGACAGGGGAGAAGGAGACCCAGTACTTC. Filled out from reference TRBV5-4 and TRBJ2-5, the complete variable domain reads ETGVTQSPTHLIKTRGQQVTLRCSSQSGHNTVSWYQQALGQGPQFIFQYYREEENGRGNFPPRFSGLQFPNYSSELNVNALELDDSALYLCASSFPGTGEKETQYFGPGTRLLVL.